This TCR beta chain was captured by sequencing in a study of immune heterogeneity within non-small cell lung tumors. The CDR3 sequence is 15 residues long. J was trimmed by 0 bases and V by 3 bases; bases with no gene match: 4. Per the germline V gene, CDR1 is KGHSH and CDR2 is LQKENI. Bulk tumor genomic DNA served as template, at roughly 600 ng per sample. Several biopsies were spaced far apart within each primary tumor and obtained as surgery took place. With untreated, newly diagnosed non-small cell lung cancer, the patients went on to undergo curative surgery. In a multiplex PCR, 32 V and 13 J primers amplified TCR beta CDR3. TCRdb reprocessed the multiplex PCR reads via MiXCR and lists one record per CDR3 protein. The sample holds approximately 9,700 distinct CDR3 sequences, less than 30% seen once.

The chain recombines TRBV18 with TRBJ2-7, with TRBD1 identical over 8 bases. The sample was lung tumor tissue. The receptor's source is a woman aged 45-65 years with non-small cell lung cancer. The CDR3 DNA reads as TGTGCCAGCTCACCTGGACAGGGAGGCTCCTACGAGCAGTACTTC. Its translation is CASSPGQGGSYEQYF.